This passage covers 17 T cell receptor beta chains from one sample sequenced in a study of neurological immune-mediated disorders. TCRdb used MiXCR to reprocess the 5' RACE reads, holding one entry per CDR3 protein. The sample lists under 70,000 distinct CDR3 sequences, approximately 3.3% occurring once. The sample taken for sequencing was PBMCs. These TCRs come from a woman aged 50 to 65 with multiple sclerosis.

The V and J genes are TRBV10-3 and TRBJ2-1, with 8 bases aligning to TRBD2. Germline CDR1 ENHRY, CDR2 SYGVKD. The junction had 8 bases not matched to a gene; V was cut back by 7 bases and J by 3 bases. The CDR3 covers 15 residues. Written as DNA, the CDR3 is TGTGCCATCAACCCGGGACTAGGGATCTACAATGAGCAGTTCTTC. Encoded protein: CAINPGLGIYNEQFF.

This clonotype has at least ten counts. The V and J genes are TRBV5-8 and TRBJ1-2, with TRBD1 identical over 7 bases. The CDR3 contains 15 residues. Per germline, CDR1 SGHTS and CDR2 YDEGEE. V shed 2 bases, J shed 2 bases, and the junction held 6 bases outside the gene matches. CDR3: CASSFRLQGNYGYTF. DNA for the CDR3: TGTGCCAGCAGCTTCAGATTACAGGGGAACTATGGCTACACCTTC.

The V gene is TRBV6-2 or TRBV6-3, the J gene TRBJ1-2, with D unresolved. This CDR3 spans 14 amino acids. Germline lookup yields CDR1 MNHEY and CDR2 SVGEGT. With 4 bases removed from V and 4 bases from J, the gap between germline ends came to 13 bases. The CDR3 coding sequence is TGTGCCAGCAGTTCGAGCAGCCCCCTCTATGGCTACACCTTC. As protein: CASSSSSPLYGYTF.

This clonotype came up many times. V gene TRBV7-2 combines with J gene TRBJ2-5, with D perhaps matching TRBD2 (5 bases). Germline-derived CDR1 and CDR2 are SGHTA and FQGNSA. The CDR3 runs 15 residues. Between the trimmed V and J ends, which lost 0 bases and 7 bases, there was a span of 15 bases. CDR3 residues: CASSLAPGRVGTQYF. CDR3 DNA: TGTGCCAGCAGCTTAGCCCCGGGGAGAGTCGGGACCCAGTACTTC.

In this sample, this clonotype turned up many times. The gene calls are TRBV5-6 and TRBJ1-2; D gene unclear. The germline V gene has CDR1 SGHDT and CDR2 YYEEEE. The CDR3 contains 11 residues. Trimming left V 2 bases short and J 2 bases short, with 1 base between. The CDR3 coding sequence is TGTGCCAGCAGCTTCAACTATGGCTACACCTTC. Its protein is CASSFNYGYTF.

This clonotype appeared many times. The CDR3 nucleotides read TGTGCCAGCAGTTTGACGCAGGGACCTGAAGCTTTCTTT. It encodes CASSLTQGPEAFF. V and J are TRBV28 and TRBJ1-1; D may be TRBD1 (5 bases). The CDR3 has 13 residues. Trimming stripped 3 bases from V and 6 bases from J, with 11 bases between. CDR1 and CDR2 (germline): MDHEN, SYDVKM.

This clonotype was found many times. A junction end diverges from the germline sequence, so it may reflect a read error. This rearrangement joins TRBV7-2 to TRBJ1-2; D unresolved. The CDR3 sequence is 12 residues long. CDR1 and CDR2 from the germline V gene are SGHTA and FQGNSA. The CDR3, as DNA: TGTGCCAGCAGCATAGCAGGCTATGGCTACACCTTC. Its protein is CASSIAGYGYTF.

This clonotype was counted ten times or more. This sequence joins TRBV20-1 and TRBJ2-3, with TRBD2 identical over 11 bases. J was trimmed by 3 bases and V by 3 bases; bases with no gene match: 2. The germline gives CDR1 DFQATT, CDR2 SNEGSKA (reference sequence). The CDR3 is 14 amino acids. CDR3 amino acids: CSASRTSGTDTQYF. DNA for the CDR3: TGCAGTGCTAGTCGGACTAGCGGGACAGATACGCAGTATTTT.

This clonotype was counted ten times or more. V gene TRBV20-1 combines with J gene TRBJ1-4; a weak D match, TRBD1 (6 bases). Germline CDR1 DFQATT, CDR2 SNEGSKA (reference sequence). This CDR3 comprises 14 residues. Trimming pared 3 bases from V and 5 bases from J, leaving 13 bases between. CDR3 sequence: CSASAGVRNEKLFF. The CDR3 region has the DNA TGCAGTGCTAGTGCAGGGGTTAGAAATGAAAAACTGTTTTTT.

This clonotype has at least ten counts. The rearrangement uses TRBV7-2 and TRBJ1-5, with TRBD1 matching 10 bases. The CDR3 has 20 amino acids. V trimming: 1 base; J trimming: 0 bases; junction bases outside the gene matches: 12. Germline V gene data show CDR1 as SGHTA and CDR2 as FQGNSA. In nucleotides, the CDR3 is TGTGCCAGCAGCTTAGGGGGGTGGACAGGGGGAACATATAGCAATCAGCCCCAGCATTTT. Translated: CASSLGGWTGGTYSNQPQHF.

Many counts were recorded for this clonotype. This chain links TRBV2 with TRBJ1-5; D is unresolved. The V and J ends lost 6 bases and 4 bases respectively, with 16 bases between them. Germline V gene lookup returns CDR1 SNHLY and CDR2 FYNNEI. The CDR3 covers 15 residues. The CDR3 nucleotides read TGTGCCAGCAGGCTCGGACTGCAGGAAAATCAGCCCCAGCATTTT. This encodes CASRLGLQENQPQHF.

In its sample, this clonotype was seen many times. The rearrangement links TRBV28 to TRBJ2-3; 8 positions agree with TRBD1. The CDR3 contains 16 residues. CDR1 is MDHEN and CDR2 is SYDVKM in the germline V gene. The trim removed 4 bases at V and 6 bases at J, leaving 12 bases unmatched. The CDR3 here is CASSSWTGTRSDTQYF. The CDR3 DNA reads as TGTGCCAGCAGTTCCTGGACAGGGACAAGGTCTGATACGCAGTATTTT.

This clonotype came up many times. J is TRBJ1-1 and V is TRBV6-2 or TRBV6-3; D is perhaps TRBD1 (5 bases). Germline CDR1 reads MNHEY; CDR2 reads SVGEGT. The CDR3 is made up of 13 amino acids. The V gene lost 7 bases and the J gene lost 5 bases, with 14 bases spanning the gap. The CDR3 sequence: CASTTSGGTEAFF. The CDR3 DNA follows: TGTGCCAGCACCACTTCCGGGGGGACTGAAGCTTTCTTT.

The sample holds many counts of this clonotype. DNA of the CDR3: TGTGCCAGCACCTCCGCCGACAGTCCCTCCTACGAGCAGTACTTC. As protein: CASTSADSPSYEQYF. The rearrangement joins TRBV28 to TRBJ2-7; perhaps TRBD1 as D (5 bases). V was trimmed by 7 bases and J by 0 bases, leaving 16 bases between them. The germline V gene has CDR1 MDHEN and CDR2 SYDVKM. This CDR3 comprises 15 residues.

In this sample, this clonotype turned up many times. The genes are TRBV20-1 and TRBJ2-7, with D perhaps TRBD2 (5 bases). CDR1 and CDR2 (germline): DFQATT, SNEGSKA (reference sequence). The CDR3 is 13 residues long. V shed 1 base and J shed 1 base, with 8 bases lying between them. This chain's CDR3 is CSARVAGSYEQYF. CDR3 coding DNA: TGCAGTGCTAGAGTGGCGGGTTCCTACGAGCAGTACTTC.

The V gene is TRBV24-1, the J gene TRBJ2-5, with 7 nucleotides matching TRBD2. Unmatched junction bases numbered 10, after V lost 12 bases and J lost 4 bases. The CDR3 extends over 13 amino acids. CDR1 and CDR2 from the germline V gene are KGHDR and SFDVKD. The CDR3 loop reads CALHRAGVETQYF. The CDR3 DNA reads TGTGCCCTCCACCGGGCGGGAGTAGAGACCCAGTACTTC.

This clonotype was counted at least ten times. This chain connects TRBV29-1 to TRBJ1-1; D gene unclear. Germline CDR1 and CDR2: SQVTM and ANQGSEA. The V and J ends lost 0 bases and 6 bases respectively, with 17 bases between them. The CDR3 sequence is 15 residues long. CDR3 amino acids: CSVEDKRTTWAEAFF. DNA of the CDR3: TGCAGCGTTGAAGACAAGAGGACCACGTGGGCTGAAGCTTTCTTT.